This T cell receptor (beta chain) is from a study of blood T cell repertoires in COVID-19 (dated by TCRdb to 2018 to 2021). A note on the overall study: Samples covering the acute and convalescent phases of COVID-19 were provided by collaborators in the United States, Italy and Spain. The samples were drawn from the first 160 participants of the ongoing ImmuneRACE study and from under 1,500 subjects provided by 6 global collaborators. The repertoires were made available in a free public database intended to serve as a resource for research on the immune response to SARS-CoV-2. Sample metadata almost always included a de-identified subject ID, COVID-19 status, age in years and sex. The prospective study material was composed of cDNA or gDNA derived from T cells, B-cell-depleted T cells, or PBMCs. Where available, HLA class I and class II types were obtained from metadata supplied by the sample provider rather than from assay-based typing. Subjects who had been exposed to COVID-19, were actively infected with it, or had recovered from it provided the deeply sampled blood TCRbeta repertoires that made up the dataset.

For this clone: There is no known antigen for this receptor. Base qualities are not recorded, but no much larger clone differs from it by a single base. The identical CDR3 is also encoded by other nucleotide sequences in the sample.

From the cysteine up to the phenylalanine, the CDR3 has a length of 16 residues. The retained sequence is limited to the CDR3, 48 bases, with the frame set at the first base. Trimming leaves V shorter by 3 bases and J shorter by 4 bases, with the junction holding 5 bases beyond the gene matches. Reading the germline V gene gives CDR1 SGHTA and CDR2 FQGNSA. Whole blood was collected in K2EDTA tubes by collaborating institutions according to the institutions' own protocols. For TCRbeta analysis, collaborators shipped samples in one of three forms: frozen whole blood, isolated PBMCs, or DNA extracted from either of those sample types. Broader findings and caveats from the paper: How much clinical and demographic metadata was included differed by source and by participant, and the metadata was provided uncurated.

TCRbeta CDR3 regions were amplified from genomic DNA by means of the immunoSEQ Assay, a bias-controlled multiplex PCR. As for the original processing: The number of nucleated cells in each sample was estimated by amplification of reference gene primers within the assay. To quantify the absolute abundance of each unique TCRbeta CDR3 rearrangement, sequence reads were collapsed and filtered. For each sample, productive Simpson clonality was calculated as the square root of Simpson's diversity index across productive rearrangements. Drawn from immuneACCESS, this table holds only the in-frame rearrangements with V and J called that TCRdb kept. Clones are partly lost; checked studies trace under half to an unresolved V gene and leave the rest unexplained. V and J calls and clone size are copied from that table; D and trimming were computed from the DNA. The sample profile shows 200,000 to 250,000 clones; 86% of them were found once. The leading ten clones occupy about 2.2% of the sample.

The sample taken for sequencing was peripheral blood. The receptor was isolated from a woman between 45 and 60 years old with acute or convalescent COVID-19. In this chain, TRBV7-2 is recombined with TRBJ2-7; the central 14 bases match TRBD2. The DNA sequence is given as TGTGCCAGCAGCTTGGACGGGACTAGCGGGGGTTACGAGCAGTACTTC. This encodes CASSLDGTSGGYEQYF.